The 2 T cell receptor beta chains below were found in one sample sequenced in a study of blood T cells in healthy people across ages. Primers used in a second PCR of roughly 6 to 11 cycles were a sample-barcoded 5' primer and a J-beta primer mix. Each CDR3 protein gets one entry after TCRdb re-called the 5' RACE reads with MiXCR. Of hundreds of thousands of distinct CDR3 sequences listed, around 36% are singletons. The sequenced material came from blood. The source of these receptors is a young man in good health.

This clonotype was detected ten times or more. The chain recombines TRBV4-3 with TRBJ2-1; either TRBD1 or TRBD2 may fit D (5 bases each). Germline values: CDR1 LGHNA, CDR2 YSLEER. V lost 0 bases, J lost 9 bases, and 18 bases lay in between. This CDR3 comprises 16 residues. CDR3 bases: TGCGCCAGCAGCCAAGATGGGGGTGGCCCACGGAGTGAGCAGTTCTTC. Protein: CASSQDGGGPRSEQFF.

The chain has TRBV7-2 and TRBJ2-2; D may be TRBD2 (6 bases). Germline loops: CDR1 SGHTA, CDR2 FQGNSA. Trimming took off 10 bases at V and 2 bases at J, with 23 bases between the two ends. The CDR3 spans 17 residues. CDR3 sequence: CAKAQFPGDYNTGELFF. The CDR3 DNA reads TGTGCCAAGGCTCAGTTCCCGGGAGACTACAACACCGGGGAGCTGTTTTTT.